This TCR beta chain stems from a study of control samples from healthy donors and cancer patients. The method was immunoSEQ multiplex PCR; TCRdb's version includes in-frame clones alone and lacks a portion of them. The sample consists of over 75,000 clones, roughly 89% of them appearing once. There are a few counts of this clone. Germline loops: CDR1 SQVTM, CDR2 ANQGSEA. V lost 5 bases to trimming and J lost 12 bases, with 19 bases between them. The CDR3 has 12 amino acids. This clonotype was sampled from a young man in good health. The chain uses TRBV29-1 and TRBJ1-2, with D tentatively TRBD1 (5 bases). Sample: blood. CDR3 residues: CSVLSSGDPNTF. The DNA for the CDR3 is TGCAGCGTTCTCTCGTCCGGGGACCCGAACACCTTC.